One sample yielded the 24 T cell receptor beta chains listed below, sequenced in a study of cytomegalovirus exposure and HLA in healthy donors. Only in-frame clones appear in the TCRdb table, and some are missing; sequencing was by immunoSEQ multiplex PCR. Among 98,000 or so clones listed, around 95% were seen once. The sequencing input was PBMCs. The receptor set was obtained from a young woman in good health and CMV-seronegative.

The chain is built from TRBV30 and TRBJ2-2; 11 positions match TRBD1. CDR1 GTSNPN and CDR2 SVGIG come from the germline V gene (reference sequence). The CDR3 covers 16 residues. Unmatched junction bases numbered 8, after V lost 3 bases and J lost 5 bases. CDR3 sequence reads: CAWREVGQGGTGELFF. The DNA of the CDR3 is TGTGCCTGGAGGGAAGTGGGACAGGGGGGAACCGGGGAGCTGTTTTTT.

The chain uses TRBV7-2 and TRBJ1-1; 10 positions match TRBD1. The CDR3 is 15 residues long. The V gene's germline CDR1 is SGHTA and CDR2 FQGNSA. The J segment lost 4 bases and the V segment lost 1 base, leaving 3 bases of the junction unmatched. Written as DNA, the CDR3 is TGTGCCAGCAGCTTAGGGGGACAGGGGACCACTGAAGCTTTCTTT. This translates into CASSLGGQGTTEAFF.

The chain is built from TRBV19 and TRBJ1-4, with 7 bases aligning to TRBD1. Germline loops: CDR1 LNHDA, CDR2 SQIVND (reference sequence). The ends lost 5 bases at V and 8 bases at J; junction bases unmatched: 8. The CDR3 covers 14 residues. The CDR3 loop reads CASSPTGAWEKLFF. CDR3 nucleotide sequence: TGTGCCAGTAGTCCAACAGGGGCTTGGGAAAAACTGTTTTTT.

The chain has TRBV5-1 and TRBJ2-5; a weak D match, TRBD1 (6 bases). This CDR3 has 16 amino acids. Trimming cost V 4 bases and J 3 bases, with 19 bases left between them. Germline assignment: CDR1 SGHRS and CDR2 YFSETQ. This CDR3 reads CASSPPFGNREETQYF. The CDR3 coding sequence is TGCGCCAGCAGCCCCCCCTTCGGTAACAGGGAAGAGACCCAGTACTTC.

CDR3 loop: CASSYQIQGTEAFF. The CDR3 DNA is TGTGCCAGCAGCTACCAGATACAGGGGACTGAAGCTTTCTTT. The chain links TRBV14 to TRBJ1-1; 7 bases fit TRBD1. Germline V gene sequence: CDR1 SGHDN, CDR2 FVKESK. The CDR3 contains 14 residues. Unmatched junction bases numbered 8, after V lost 5 bases and J lost 5 bases.

The J gene is TRBJ1-4, the V gene TRBV2; D is ambiguous. The V gene lost 8 bases and the J gene lost 0 bases, with 10 bases spanning the gap. Germline V gene data show CDR1 as SNHLY and CDR2 as FYNNEI. CDR3 size: 14 residues. The CDR3 protein is CASFSVSTNEKLFF. CDR3 nucleotide sequence: TGTGCCAGCTTTTCGGTTTCAACTAATGAAAAACTGTTTTTT.

The chain carries TRBV7-9 and TRBJ1-2; the D gene is possibly TRBD1 (6 bases). The CDR3 extends over 16 amino acids. The germline CDR1 and CDR2 sequences are SEHNR and FQNEAQ (reference sequence). The V end was cut by 6 bases, the J end by 5 bases, with 22 bases between. The CDR3 protein is CASRDTGLDLSYGYTF. DNA of the CDR3: TGTGCCAGCAGAGATACAGGGCTCGATTTGTCGTATGGCTACACCTTC.

The V call is TRBV19, the J call TRBJ2-4; D uncertain. V was cut by 1 base and J by 0 bases, with 4 bases left in between. CDR3 length equals 14 residues. Per germline, CDR1 LNHDA and CDR2 SQIVND (reference sequence). DNA of the CDR3: TGTGCCAGTAGTATAGGTATAGCCAAAAACATTCAGTACTTC. Protein product: CASSIGIAKNIQYF.

The chain joins TRBV7-8 to TRBJ2-7, with TRBD2 matching 8 bases. Losses at the gene ends were 5 bases for V and 7 bases for J; bases not matched to a gene: 13. The V gene's germline CDR1 is SGHVS and CDR2 FQNEAQ. CDR3 length equals 15 residues. The CDR3 DNA is TGTGCCAGCAGCCCTGTCGCGGGGGGCCTTTGGGAGCAGTACTTC. Amino acid sequence: CASSPVAGGLWEQYF.

The V and J genes are TRBV30 and TRBJ1-6, with D maybe TRBD1 (6 bases). CDR1 is GTSNPN, CDR2 SVGIG, per germline (reference sequence). CDR3 size: 17 residues. The germline V and J ends were trimmed by 3 bases and 0 bases, with 15 bases remaining between them. The CDR3 region has the DNA TGTGCCTGGAGACCCCGGGACACCGCCTCCTATAATTCACCCCTCCACTTT. This codes for CAWRPRDTASYNSPLHF. The full variable domain, its missing parts supplied by reference TRBV30 and TRBJ1-6, is SQTIHQWPATLVQPVGSPLSLECTVEGTSNPNLYWYRQAAGRGLQLLFYSVGIGQISSEVPQNLSASRPQDRQFILSSKKLLLSDSGFYLCAWRPRDTASYNSPLHFGNGTRLTVT.

The V and J genes are TRBV5-4 and TRBJ2-2; 9 bases fit TRBD2. Germline-derived CDR1 and CDR2 are SGHNT and YYREEE (reference sequence). The CDR3 extends over 14 amino acids. V dropped 6 bases and J dropped 1; count of bases not matched to a gene: 1. The CDR3 region is CASKAGGNTGELFF. CDR3 nucleotide sequence: TGTGCCAGCAAAGCGGGGGGGAACACCGGGGAGCTGTTTTTT.

The gene calls are TRBV7-3 and TRBJ1-2; no firm D call. Germline-derived CDR1 and CDR2 are SGHTA and FQGTGA. Trimming pared 5 bases from V and 4 bases from J, leaving 14 bases between. CDR3 length: 14 amino acids. This CDR3 is CASSLLRVSYGYTF. In DNA, the CDR3 is TGTGCCAGCAGCCTCCTGCGGGTGTCCTATGGCTACACCTTC.

V usage is TRBV9 and J usage is TRBJ1-3; tentative D call: TRBD1 (5 bases). Trimming removed 0 bases from V and 0 bases from J, with 10 bases in between. Germline CDR1 reads SGDLS; CDR2 reads YYNGEE. CDR3 size: 16 residues. CDR3 nucleotide sequence: TGTGCCAGCAGCGTAGGGGGCCCTAGCTCTGGAAACACCATATATTTT. It yields the protein CASSVGGPSSGNTIYF.

The chain is built from TRBV28 and TRBJ1-2; tentative D call: TRBD1 (6 bases). V lost 6 bases to trimming and J lost 1 base, with 21 bases between them. Germline CDR1 reads MDHEN; CDR2 reads SYDVKM. CDR3 length equals 17 residues. The CDR3 DNA follows: TGTGCCAGCAGAAGTTTTGGGGGTGGGGGCCGTAACTATGGCTACACCTTC. As protein: CASRSFGGGGRNYGYTF.

Here the CDR3 reads CASSQERTGSSYEQYF. DNA of the CDR3: TGCGCCAGCAGCCAAGAACGGACAGGGAGCTCCTACGAGCAGTACTTC. The chain employs TRBV4-3 and TRBJ2-7, with 8 bases identical to TRBD1. There are 16 residues in the CDR3. V shed 0 bases, J shed 0 bases, and the junction held 4 bases outside the gene matches. Germline V lookup: CDR1 LGHNA, CDR2 YSLEER.

The rearrangement links TRBV19 to TRBJ1-1, with 9 nucleotides matching TRBD1. With V trimmed by 7 bases and J by 8 bases, 8 bases remained unmatched. Germline lookup yields CDR1 LNHDA and CDR2 SQIVND (reference sequence). This CDR3 comprises 13 residues. The CDR3 DNA reads TGTGCCAGTACTCTATGGGGACAGGGAGAAGCTTTCTTT. Translated: CASTLWGQGEAFF.

Concerning this clone itself: The limits of the CDR3 on the DNA are not certain, so only TCRdb's listed CDR3 is given. V is TRBV19 and J is TRBJ1-5; the table's D call, TRBD1, has no DNA check behind it. From its first to its last residue, the CDR3 has 17 amino acids. The germline V gene encodes CDR1 LNHDA and CDR2 SQIVND (reference sequence). The CDR3 sequence is CASSIFLWTGGNQPQHF.

This chain joins TRBV6-6 and TRBJ1-1; 10 bases match TRBD1. CDR1 is MNHNY and CDR2 is SVGAGI in the germline V gene (reference sequence). V dropped 6 bases and J dropped 5; count of bases not matched to a gene: 6. There are 14 residues in the CDR3. This CDR3 is CASSTDRGRTEAFF. DNA of the CDR3: TGTGCCAGCAGCACTGACAGGGGGCGAACTGAAGCTTTCTTT.

This chain links TRBV15 with TRBJ2-7; D is perhaps TRBD1 (6 bases). The germline CDR1 and CDR2 sequences are LNHNV and YYDKDF (reference sequence). Trimming cost V 1 base and J 5 bases, with 12 bases left between them. The CDR3 length is 14 residues. The CDR3 sequence is CATSRGTPGDEQYF. In DNA form, the CDR3 reads TGTGCCACCAGCAGAGGTACCCCAGGGGACGAGCAGTACTTC.

CDR3 in amino acids: CASRDREAEQFF. The CDR3 DNA is TGTGCCAGCAGGGACAGGGAGGCTGAGCAGTTCTTC. The chain combines TRBV7-9 with TRBJ2-1, with TRBD1 matching over 8 bases. CDR1 is SEHNR, CDR2 FQNEAQ, per germline (reference sequence). Trimming removed 6 bases from V and 9 bases from J; junction bases left unmatched: 4. The length of the CDR3 is 12 residues.

The sample holds one count of this clone. V usage is TRBV6-5 and J usage is TRBJ1-6; weak D call: TRBD1 (6 bases). Germline lookup yields CDR1 MNHEY and CDR2 SVGAGI. The CDR3 totals 15 residues. V gave up 11 bases and J gave up 4 bases, with 18 bases separating them. Here the CDR3 reads CAPSGGRRYNSPLHF. Here the CDR3 DNA reads TGTGCCCCGTCGGGGGGCAGGAGGTATAATTCACCCCTCCACTTT.

V is TRBV30 and J is TRBJ2-7; maybe TRBD1 (8 bases). The germline V and J ends were trimmed by 5 bases and 3 bases, with 14 bases remaining between them. In germline, CDR1 is GTSNPN, CDR2 SVGIG (reference sequence). The CDR3 runs 13 residues. CDR3 coding DNA: TGTGCCTGGGCTACAGGGGGGGACTACGAGCAGTACTTC. It codes for CAWATGGDYEQYF.

The chain links TRBV6-4 to TRBJ2-1; a weak D match, TRBD1 (6 bases). With 6 bases removed from V and 2 bases from J, the gap between germline ends came to 14 bases. CDR1 and CDR2 from the germline V gene are MRHNA and SNTAGT. This CDR3 is 15 amino acids long. CDR3 nucleotide sequence: TGTGCCAGCAGGCCTCTTCGGGACACCTACAATGAGCAGTTCTTC. Its translation: CASRPLRDTYNEQFF.

The chain is built from TRBV4-1 and TRBJ1-2, with D maybe TRBD1 (5 bases). Germline CDR1 MGHRA, CDR2 YSYEKL. V was pared by 5 bases and J by 4 bases, with 20 bases between. This CDR3 region has 16 residues. The CDR3 DNA is TGCGCCAGCAGCACAAGCTGGGGGGTGCCCTCCTATGGCTACACCTTC. This translates into CASSTSWGVPSYGYTF.